Listed below are T cell receptor beta chains from one sample, sequenced in a study of T cell responses to AZD1222 COVID-19 vaccine. Some clones are missing from TCRdb's copy, which holds only in-frame ones; the method was immunoSEQ multiplex PCR. The sample lists about 150,000 clones, roughly 91% occurring once. The sequenced sample was peripheral blood, obtained on day 0 of AZD1222 vaccination. The receptors were sampled from an adult in good health. Both conserved end residues are part of each CDR3. The order of the fields is clone size, V gene, J gene, CDR3 length, D gene, CDR3 DNA, CDR3 protein. The D gene is left open where the match is weak. Where a row states a size, it is once, few, many or the class of an expanded clone; other rows omit it.

NA	TRBV27	TRBJ2-7	16	TRBD1	TGTGCCAGCAGTCACCCCCGGACAGGGCTTTCCTACGAGCAGTACTTC	CASSHPRTGLSYEQYF
NA	TRBV5-6	TRBJ1-1	12	NA	TGTGCCAGCAGCCGTATGAACACTGAAGCTTTCTTT	CASSRMNTEAFF
NA	TRBV7-9	TRBJ1-1	13	NA	TGTGCCAGCAGCTCACCCGGGTGGACTGAAGCTTTCTTT	CASSSPGWTEAFF
NA	TRBV7-9	TRBJ2-2	14	TRBD1	TGTGCCAGCAGGGACAGGGAGGAAGCCGGGGAGCTGTTTTTT	CASRDREEAGELFF
NA	TRBV2	TRBJ2-2	14	TRBD1	TGTGCCACCATGGGGCAGGGGGCAACCGGGGAGCTGTTTTTT	CATMGQGATGELFF
NA	TRBV10-1	TRBJ2-6	15	NA	TGCGCCAGCAGTCAATCAGGATCTGGGGCCAACGTCCTGACTTTC	CASSQSGSGANVLTF
NA	TRBV6-5	TRBJ1-3	15	NA	TGTGCCAGCATCAGTGCCGGGGCATCTGGAAACACCATATATTTT	CASISAGASGNTIYF
NA	TRBV19	TRBJ2-7	14	TRBD1	TGTGCCAGTAGCCGGACAGGGCGAAATTACGAGCAGTACTTC	CASSRTGRNYEQYF
NA	TRBV6-1	TRBJ1-1	12	NA	TGTGCCAGCACCTTTGAGTGGAGCGAAGCTTTCTTT	CASTFEWSEAFF
NA	TRBV4-1	TRBJ1-2	15	NA	TGCGCCAGCAGCCAATTCGTCTCTCCTGGGCATGGCTACACCTTC	CASSQFVSPGHGYTF
once	TRBV4-2	TRBJ2-2	16	TRBD2	TGTGCCAGCAGCCCGCCAGTTAGCGGGGCCGGCGGGGAGCTGTTTTTT	CASSPPVSGAGGELFF
NA	TRBV6-2/TRBV6-3	TRBJ1-2	14	NA	TGTGCCAGCAGTCGCGGTGGCGTTATAGGTGGCTACACCTTC	CASSRGGVIGGYTF
once	TRBV27	TRBJ1-1	13	NA	TGTGCCAGCAGTTTAGCAGCGAACACTGAAGCTTTCTTT	CASSLAANTEAFF
NA	TRBV27	TRBJ2-7	15	TRBD1	TGTGCCAGCAGCCTCGTCGGGACAGGGGAGCAAGAGCAGTACTTC	CASSLVGTGEQEQYF
NA	TRBV10-1	TRBJ2-3	16	NA	TGCGCCAGCAGCGGTAGGAGGGCTCGGAACACAGATACGCAGTATTTT	CASSGRRARNTDTQYF
once	TRBV6-5	TRBJ2-5	15	TRBD2	TGTGCCAGCAGTTACTTGGGGGGGGAGGGAGAGACCCAGTACTTC	CASSYLGGEGETQYF
NA	TRBV18	TRBJ2-1	16	TRBD2	TGTGCCAGCTCACCTCGACTAGCTCGACCATACAATGAGCAGTTCTTC	CASSPRLARPYNEQFF
once	TRBV12-3/TRBV12-4	TRBJ2-7	13	NA	TGTGCCAGCAGTCCAGGGAACCCCTACGAGCAGTACTTC	CASSPGNPYEQYF
NA	TRBV5-6	TRBJ2-6	15	NA	TGTGCCAGCAGCTTCACAGGGTCTGGGGCCAACGTCCTGACTTTC	CASSFTGSGANVLTF
NA	TRBV12-3/TRBV12-4	TRBJ1-1	13	NA	TGTGCCAGCACCTTTAGTTCAGACTCTGAAGCTTTCTTT	CASTFSSDSEAFF
once	TRBV30	TRBJ2-1	14	TRBD2	TGTGCCTGGATCCCGACTAGCGCCCACAATGAGCAGTTCTTC	CAWIPTSAHNEQFF
NA	TRBV6-5	TRBJ1-1	13	NA	TGTGCCAGCAGGCTCGGACAGCACACTGAAGCTTTCTTT	CASRLGQHTEAFF
NA	TRBV7-3	TRBJ2-2	14	NA	TGTGCCAGCGGCGACGGGACTCCTAGGGGGGAGCTGTTTTTT	CASGDGTPRGELFF
NA	TRBV7-9	TRBJ2-7	12	TRBD1	TGTGCCAGCAGCACAGGGGGTGAGGAGCAGTACTTC	CASSTGGEEQYF
NA	TRBV19	TRBJ2-2	15	NA	TGTGCCAGTAACATTGACAGGACGAACACCGGGGAGCTGTTTTTT	CASNIDRTNTGELFF
once	TRBV11-2	TRBJ1-5	14	TRBD1	TGTGCCAGCAGCTCGACAGGGGGGGGTCAGCCCCAGCATTTT	CASSSTGGGQPQHF
NA	TRBV11-2	TRBJ2-7	15	TRBD2	TGTGCCAGCGGGCCTCTGACGGGAGGTACCTACGAGCAGTACTTC	CASGPLTGGTYEQYF
NA	TRBV7-2	TRBJ2-5	16	TRBD1	TGTGCCAGCAGCTTAGCGGCGGGGACAGGGGCAGAGACCCAGTACTTC	CASSLAAGTGAETQYF
NA	TRBV12-3/TRBV12-4	TRBJ1-2	13	TRBD1	TGTGCCAGCAGGGGACAGGGTAACTATGGCTACACCTTC	CASRGQGNYGYTF
NA	TRBV18	TRBJ2-3	14	TRBD2	TGTGCCAGCTCGGGGACTAGCGGGGGAGATACGCAGTATTTT	CASSGTSGGDTQYF
NA	TRBV5-1	TRBJ2-7	14	TRBD2	TGCGCCAGCAGCCCTGGACTAGGCTCCTACGAGCAGTACTTC	CASSPGLGSYEQYF
NA	TRBV5-6	TRBJ1-4	14	NA	TGTGCCAGCAGCTGGCAGGGGAGGAATGAAAAACTGTTTTTT	CASSWQGRNEKLFF
few	TRBV3-1/TRBV3-2	TRBJ1-6	14	NA	TGTGCCAGCAGCCAGACTAGGCATAATTCACCCCTCCACTTT	CASSQTRHNSPLHF
NA	TRBV3-1/TRBV3-2	TRBJ2-1	16	TRBD1	TGTGCCAGCAGCCCGAGCCGGGACAGGGGGCGGGGGGAGCAGTTCTTC	CASSPSRDRGRGEQFF
once	TRBV3-1/TRBV3-2	TRBJ1-1	17	NA	TGTGCCAGCAGCCAAGAGTTGGTAAGGTTCGAGGGCACTGAAGCTTTCTTT	CASSQELVRFEGTEAFF
NA	TRBV2	TRBJ1-5	14	TRBD1	TGTGCCAGCAGCCGGGACAGGGGAAATCAGCCCCAGCATTTT	CASSRDRGNQPQHF
NA	TRBV2	TRBJ1-2	13	NA	TGTGCCAGCAGTGAAGAGGTATACTATGGCTACACCTTC	CASSEEVYYGYTF
NA	TRBV19	TRBJ2-1	14	NA	TGTGCCAGTAGTGTCGGGACCCCGAGGGATGAGCAGTTCTTC	CASSVGTPRDEQFF
NA	TRBV5-1	TRBJ2-7	14	TRBD1	TGCGCCAGCAGCTCCGGGACAGTGAACTACGAGCAGTACTTC	CASSSGTVNYEQYF